This passage covers 21 T cell receptor beta chains from one sample sequenced in a study of cytomegalovirus exposure and HLA in healthy donors. PCR used 60 Vbeta primers and 13 Jbeta primers. Sequencing used immunoSEQ multiplex PCR; TCRdb keeps in-frame clones, though not all of them. This table has 160,000 or so clones, about three quarters appearing once. Material: PBMCs. The source of these receptors is a man in his forties or fifties in good health and CMV-seropositive.

The CDR3, as DNA: TGTGCCAGCAGCGCCCAGGGGGCTAGCGGCCAAGAGACCCAGTACTTC. Translated: CASSAQGASGQETQYF. The chain employs TRBV9 and TRBJ2-5; D is perhaps TRBD1 (8 bases). This CDR3 spans 16 amino acids. Germline V gene data show CDR1 as SGDLS and CDR2 as YYNGEE. The germline V and J ends were trimmed by 3 bases and 1 base, with 16 bases remaining between them.

The table lists this clone with a count of one. This rearrangement joins TRBV12-5 to TRBJ2-2; 14 bases align to TRBD2. The germline V gene has CDR1 LGHNT and CDR2 FRNRAP. The CDR3 contains 19 residues. The V gene end was trimmed by 4 bases and the J gene end by 3 bases; junction bases not matched to a gene: 10. The CDR3 loop is CASGSYRGLAGEDTGELFF. DNA of the CDR3: TGTGCTAGTGGTTCCTACCGGGGACTAGCGGGAGAGGACACCGGGGAGCTGTTTTTT. Complete variable domain (other parts from reference TRBV12-5 and TRBJ2-2): DARVTQTPRHKVTEMGQEVTMRCQPILGHNTVFWYRQTMMQGLELLAYFRNRAPLDDSGMPKDRFSAEMPDATLATLKIQPSEPRDSAVYFCASGSYRGLAGEDTGELFFGEGSRLTVL.

V and J are TRBV7-8 and TRBJ2-7; 10 bases are a match to TRBD1. The CDR3 spans 17 residues. The V gene end was trimmed by 2 bases and the J gene end by 1 base; junction bases not matched to a gene: 8. The V gene's germline CDR1 is SGHVS and CDR2 FQNEAQ. The CDR3 spells CASSLLPGTGVSYEQYF. The CDR3 region has the DNA TGTGCCAGCAGCTTACTCCCCGGGACAGGGGTATCCTACGAGCAGTACTTC.

The gene calls are TRBV11-3 and TRBJ1-4; no clear D. Germline assignment: CDR1 SGHNT and CDR2 YENEEA. Trimming stripped 3 bases from V and 8 bases from J, with 10 bases between. CDR3 length: 13 residues. CDR3 sequence reads: CASSFGFREKLFF. CDR3 nucleotides: TGTGCCAGCAGCTTCGGGTTCCGGGAAAAACTGTTTTTT. Variable domain in full (rest from reference TRBV11-3 and TRBJ1-4): EAGVVQSPRYKIIEKKQPVAFWCNPISGHNTLYWYLQNLGQGPELLIRYENEEAVDDSQLPKDRFSAERLKGVDSTLKIQPAELGDSAVYLCASSFGFREKLFFGSGTQLSVL.

The chain employs TRBV5-5 and TRBJ1-1; D call uncertain. CDR1 SGHKS and CDR2 YYEKEE come from the germline V gene (reference sequence). The CDR3 length is 13 residues. The V gene lost 0 bases and the J gene lost 4 bases, with 7 bases spanning the gap. The CDR3 DNA reads TGTGCCAGCAGCTTGGGGCAGTTCACTGAAGCTTTCTTT. As protein: CASSLGQFTEAFF.

This clone has only one observation. The rearrangement links TRBV27 to TRBJ2-3, with TRBD1 as a possible D gene (5 bases). Trimming took off 3 bases at V and 2 bases at J, with 9 bases between the two ends. Germline loops: CDR1 MNHEY, CDR2 SMNVEV (reference sequence). The CDR3 spans 14 residues. CDR3 coding DNA: TGTGCCAGCAGTTTGCAGGGAAACACAGATACGCAGTATTTT. Translation: CASSLQGNTDTQYF.

On this clone: Its ends do not fully match the called genes, so a read error is possible. The gene calls are TRBV10-2 and TRBJ2-6; 8 nucleotides line up with TRBD2. CDR1 and CDR2 from the germline V gene are WSHSY and SAAADI. The length of the CDR3 is 14 residues. CDR3 amino acids: CASRGSGGANGLTF. CDR3 coding DNA: TGCGCCAGCAGGGGTTCGGGGGGGGCCAACGGCCTGACTTTC.

This chain connects TRBV13 to TRBJ2-3; D is perhaps TRBD2 (6 bases). The ends were cut back, 5 bases at V and 2 bases at J, with 14 bases in the middle. This CDR3 comprises 15 residues. In germline, CDR1 is PRHDT, CDR2 FYEKMQ (reference sequence). In DNA form, the CDR3 reads TGTGCCAGCAGCGCTCGACTAGATTACACAGATACGCAGTATTTT. Translated: CASSARLDYTDTQYF.

The chain employs TRBV5-4 and TRBJ2-7; weak D call: TRBD1 (6 bases). The CDR3 has 15 amino acids. CDR1 is SGHNT, CDR2 YYREEE, per germline (reference sequence). Trimming pared 0 bases from V and 5 bases from J, leaving 15 bases between. CDR3 nucleotides: TGTGCCAGCAGCTTGGCAGGGGCCAGGGTCCACGAGCAGTACTTC. It encodes CASSLAGARVHEQYF.

V and J are TRBV7-9 and TRBJ2-3; TRBD2 is a possible D gene (5 bases). Trimming took 1 base from V and 1 from J, leaving 9 bases between them. The CDR3 loop spans 15 amino acids. Germline CDR1 is SEHNR and CDR2 is FQNEAQ (reference sequence). CDR3: CASSLGGSRTDTQYF. CDR3 bases: TGTGCCAGCAGCTTAGGAGGGTCTCGCACAGATACGCAGTATTTT.

The chain links TRBV5-1 to TRBJ1-2; D is possibly TRBD1 (6 bases). Trimming took off 4 bases at V and 7 bases at J, with 14 bases between the two ends. Germline lookup yields CDR1 SGHRS and CDR2 YFSETQ. The CDR3 is made up of 13 amino acids. The CDR3 loop is CASSPGQGPGYTF. The CDR3 bases are TGCGCCAGCAGCCCGGGCCAGGGGCCTGGCTACACCTTC. The full variable domain, with the rest looked up from reference TRBV5-1 and TRBJ1-2, is KAGVTQTPRYLIKTRGQQVTLSCSPISGHRSVSWYQQTPGQGLQFLFEYFSETQRNKGNFPGRFSGRQFSNSRSEMNVSTLELGDSALYLCASSPGQGPGYTFGSGTRLTVV.

The CDR3 reads CASSHRTSGSNEQFF. CDR3 nucleotides: TGTGCCAGCAGCCATAGGACTAGCGGGAGCAATGAGCAGTTCTTC. The chain combines TRBV5-4 with TRBJ2-1; 13 bases match TRBD2. CDR1 and CDR2 from the germline V gene are SGHNT and YYREEE (reference sequence). The CDR3 covers 15 residues. Trimming took 4 bases from V and 6 from J; bases not matched to a gene: 4.

The rearrangement links TRBV6-1 to TRBJ2-5; D perhaps matches TRBD2 (7 bases). The CDR3 length is 16 residues. Germline V gives CDR1 MNHNS, CDR2 SASEGT. Trimming pared 2 bases from V and 4 bases from J, leaving 17 bases between. The CDR3, as DNA: TGTGCCAGCAGTGAAAGTAGAGGGGGGAGGGCAGAGACCCAGTACTTC. It translates to CASSESRGGRAETQYF.

The rearrangement uses TRBV19 and TRBJ2-5; tentative D call: TRBD1 (6 bases). From germline, CDR1 is LNHDA and CDR2 SQIVND (reference sequence). V gave up 4 bases and J gave up 1 base, with 13 bases separating them. The CDR3 extends over 15 amino acids. The CDR3 DNA reads as TGTGCCAGTAGTAGGTTAGGACAGAGCCAAGAGACCCAGTACTTC. Protein product: CASSRLGQSQETQYF. Filled out from reference TRBV19 and TRBJ2-5, the complete variable domain reads DGGITQSPKYLFRKEGQNVTLSCEQNLNHDAMYWYRQDPGQGLRLIYYSQIVNDFQKGDIAEGYSVSREKKESFPLTVTSAQKNPTAFYLCASSRLGQSQETQYFGPGTRLLVL.

The V call is TRBV5-1, the J call TRBJ1-2; 11 positions match TRBD1. The CDR3 length is 14 residues. Germline assignment: CDR1 SGHRS and CDR2 YFSETQ. The ends lost 4 bases at V and 8 bases at J; junction bases unmatched: 7. The CDR3 bases are TGCGCCAGCAGCCCCCGGGGACAGGGGGGAGGCTACACCTTC. Its translation is CASSPRGQGGGYTF. The entire variable domain, with the rest obtained from reference TRBV5-1 and TRBJ1-2, is as follows: KAGVTQTPRYLIKTRGQQVTLSCSPISGHRSVSWYQQTPGQGLQFLFEYFSETQRNKGNFPGRFSGRQFSNSRSEMNVSTLELGDSALYLCASSPRGQGGGYTFGSGTRLTVV.

V gene TRBV29-1 combines with J gene TRBJ1-2; D remains unclear. CDR1 and CDR2 from the germline V gene are SQVTM and ANQGSEA. This CDR3 has 12 residues. With 7 bases removed from V and 0 bases from J, the gap between germline ends came to 9 bases. CDR3 protein: CSAWASNYGYTF. Written as DNA, the CDR3 is TGCAGCGCCTGGGCTTCTAACTATGGCTACACCTTC.

The V and J genes are TRBV7-9 and TRBJ2-7; D may be TRBD2 (6 bases). Germline CDR1 SEHNR, CDR2 FQNEAQ (reference sequence). There are 16 residues in the CDR3. V was pared by 5 bases and J by 5 bases, with 22 bases between. CDR3 sequence reads: CASSLIGGNVGNEQYF. DNA of the CDR3: TGTGCCAGCAGCCTCATCGGGGGAAACGTTGGCAACGAGCAGTACTTC.

This chain connects TRBV7-7 to TRBJ2-7, with D maybe TRBD2 (6 bases). V shed 2 bases and J shed 5 bases, with 13 bases lying between them. The CDR3 sequence is 14 residues long. Germline-derived CDR1 and CDR2 are SSHAT and FNYEAQ (reference sequence). Here the CDR3 DNA reads TGTGCCAGCAGCTTAAGGGAAAGCGGGCACGAGCAGTACTTC. It codes for CASSLRESGHEQYF.

The chain employs TRBV6-5 and TRBJ1-4; no definite D call. The germline V gene encodes CDR1 MNHEY and CDR2 SVGAGI. The CDR3 totals 14 residues. V lost 8 bases and J 0 bases, leaving 10 bases between the germline ends. The CDR3 nucleotides are TGTGCCAGCGCGCCATCCGCAACTAATGAAAAACTGTTTTTT. It is translated as CASAPSATNEKLFF.

This clone turned up a few times. J is TRBJ2-7 and V is TRBV27; no clear D. This CDR3 comprises 13 residues. Deletions cut 4 bases from V and 5 bases from J, with 12 bases between. From germline, CDR1 is MNHEY and CDR2 SMNVEV (reference sequence). CDR3: CASSSTSSNEQYF. Written as DNA, the CDR3 is TGTGCCAGCAGTTCTACGTCTTCCAACGAGCAGTACTTC.

The chain is built from TRBV7-9 and TRBJ2-7, with 8 positions matching TRBD2. V was pared by 2 bases and J by 6 bases, with 3 bases of the junction left unmatched. Germline V gives CDR1 SEHNR, CDR2 FQNEAQ (reference sequence). This CDR3 has 13 amino acids. CDR3 sequence reads: CASSLMSGGEQYF. The CDR3 DNA is TGTGCCAGCAGCTTAATGAGCGGGGGCGAGCAGTACTTC.